The rows below give T cell receptor beta chains drawn from one sample of a study of shared clonotypes between healthy human individuals. Produced via immunoSEQ multiplex PCR; TCRdb's table is partial and in-frame only. The sample has about 490,000 clones, about three quarters seen once; the top ten hold 10% to 15%. Input material: PBMCs. The receptors stem from a woman between 40 and 55 years old in good health. Some clones in this sample may be carry-over from other donors' samples. Each CDR3 is given with its conserved first and last residue. D genes are given only for firm matches. Rows give clone size only sometimes, using once, few, many, or a class for an expanded clone.

v_call	clone_size	j_call	d_call	cdr3_aa	cdr3_nt
TRBV5-1	-	TRBJ2-7	-	CASSLEAFPYEQYF	TGCGCCAGCAGCTTGGAGGCGTTCCCCTACGAGCAGTACTTC
TRBV6-5	-	TRBJ1-5	-	CASSYSISHQPQHF	TGTGCCAGCAGTTACTCGATTTCCCATCAGCCCCAGCATTTT
TRBV18	-	TRBJ2-1	TRBD1	CASSPQGQGADEQFF	TGTGCCAGCTCACCGCAGGGACAGGGGGCCGATGAGCAGTTCTTC
TRBV7-3	-	TRBJ1-5	TRBD1	CASSLGQNQPQHF	TGTGCCAGCAGCCTGGGACAGAATCAGCCCCAGCATTTT
TRBV30	-	TRBJ2-7	TRBD2	CAWSVGLAGNYEQYF	TGTGCCTGGAGTGTGGGACTAGCGGGAAACTACGAGCAGTACTTC
TRBV28	-	TRBJ2-5	TRBD2	CASSRTRSETQYF	TGTGCCAGCAGCAGGACTAGATCAGAGACCCAGTACTTC
TRBV30	many	TRBJ1-1	-	CAWSVLLGDTEAFF	TGTGCCTGGAGTGTACTATTAGGTGACACTGAAGCTTTCTTT
TRBV30	few	TRBJ1-1	-	CAWDTGTMNTEAFF	TGTGCCTGGGACACCGGGACAATGAACACTGAAGCTTTCTTT
TRBV4-1	once	TRBJ2-2	-	CASSQRENTGELFF	TGCGCCAGCAGCCAACGAGAGAACACCGGGGAGCTGTTTTTT
TRBV5-4	-	TRBJ2-5	TRBD1	CASSLSRTGDRETQYF	TGTGCCAGCAGCTTAAGCAGGACAGGGGATCGAGAGACCCAGTACTTC
TRBV29-1	-	TRBJ2-3	-	CSVELVGVDTQYF	TGCAGCGTTGAGTTGGTAGGTGTGGATACGCAGTATTTT
TRBV27	-	TRBJ2-3	TRBD2	CASRRLAVSTDTQYF	TGTGCCAGCAGGCGACTAGCGGTTAGCACAGATACGCAGTATTTT
TRBV13	-	TRBJ2-2	TRBD2	CASGLLAGGPDTGELFF	TGTGCCAGCGGGCTACTAGCGGGAGGGCCCGACACCGGGGAGCTGTTTTTT
TRBV5-8	-	TRBJ2-3	-	CASSLERGQDFTDTQYF	TGTGCCAGCAGCTTGGAACGGGGCCAGGACTTTACAGATACGCAGTATTTT
TRBV5-1	-	TRBJ2-5	-	CASSLGWDKETQYF	TGCGCCAGCAGCTTGGGATGGGACAAAGAGACCCAGTACTTC
TRBV2	once	TRBJ2-1	TRBD2	CASSHASSGPGGNEQFF	TGTGCCAGCAGTCATGCCTCTAGCGGACCCGGAGGCAATGAGCAGTTCTTC
TRBV28	few	TRBJ1-2	TRBD1	CASSFRGSTGTGNPSGYTF	TGTGCCAGCAGTTTTAGGGGGTCTACCGGGACAGGTAATCCCTCCGGCTACACCTTC
TRBV11-2	-	TRBJ2-3	TRBD1	CASSFRQGLPSTDTQYF	TGTGCCAGCAGCTTTCGACAGGGGCTTCCTAGCACAGATACGCAGTATTTT
TRBV27	-	TRBJ2-7	-	CASSPSGLTYEQYF	TGTGCCAGCAGTCCCTCGGGACTTACCTACGAGCAGTACTTC
TRBV5-4	-	TRBJ2-2	TRBD1	CASSEKDRATNTGELFF	TGTGCCAGCAGCGAAAAGGACAGGGCTACTAACACCGGGGAGCTGTTTTTT
TRBV6-5	-	TRBJ2-7	-	CASSYQGSENEQYF	TGTGCCAGCAGTTACCAGGGTAGCGAGAACGAGCAGTACTTC
TRBV5-6	few	TRBJ2-1	TRBD1	CASSLTPGQGGNEQFF	TGTGCCAGCAGCTTGACCCCGGGACAGGGCGGCAATGAGCAGTTCTTC